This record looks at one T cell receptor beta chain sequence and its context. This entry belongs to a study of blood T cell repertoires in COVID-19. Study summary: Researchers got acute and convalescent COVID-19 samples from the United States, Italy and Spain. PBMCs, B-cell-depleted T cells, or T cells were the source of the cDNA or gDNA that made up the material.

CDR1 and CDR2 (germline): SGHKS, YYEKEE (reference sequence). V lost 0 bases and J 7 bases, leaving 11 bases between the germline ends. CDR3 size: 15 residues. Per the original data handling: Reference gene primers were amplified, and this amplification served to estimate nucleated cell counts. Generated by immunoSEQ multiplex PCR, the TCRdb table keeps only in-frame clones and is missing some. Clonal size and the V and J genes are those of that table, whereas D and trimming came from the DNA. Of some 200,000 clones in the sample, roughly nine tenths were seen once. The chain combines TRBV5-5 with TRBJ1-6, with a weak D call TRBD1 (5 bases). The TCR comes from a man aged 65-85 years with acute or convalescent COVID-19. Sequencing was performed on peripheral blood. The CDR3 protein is CASSLGPGWNSPLHF. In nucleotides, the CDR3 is TGTGCCAGCAGCTTGGGTCCAGGGTGGAATTCACCCCTCCACTTT.